The sequence of this T cell receptor (beta chain) was determined in a study of blood T cell repertoires in COVID-19. Per the germline V gene, CDR1 is GTSNPN and CDR2 is SVGIG (reference sequence). The length of the CDR3 is 14 residues. Trimming cost V 2 bases and J 7 bases, with 15 bases left between them. Profiling relied on immunoSEQ multiplex PCR, and the TCRdb table lists in-frame clones only, not all of them. The sample gives 150,000 to 200,000 clones, approximately 82% of which show up once; around 7% is in the top ten. The sample comprised peripheral blood. The TCR comes from a woman in her thirties or forties with COVID-19, enrolled during active disease. The V call is TRBV30, the J call TRBJ1-5, with D possibly being TRBD1 (6 bases). CDR3 DNA sequence: TGTGCCTGGAGTTGGGGGCCCCCAGGGCAGCCCCAGCATTTT. Translating gives CAWSWGPPGQPQHF.